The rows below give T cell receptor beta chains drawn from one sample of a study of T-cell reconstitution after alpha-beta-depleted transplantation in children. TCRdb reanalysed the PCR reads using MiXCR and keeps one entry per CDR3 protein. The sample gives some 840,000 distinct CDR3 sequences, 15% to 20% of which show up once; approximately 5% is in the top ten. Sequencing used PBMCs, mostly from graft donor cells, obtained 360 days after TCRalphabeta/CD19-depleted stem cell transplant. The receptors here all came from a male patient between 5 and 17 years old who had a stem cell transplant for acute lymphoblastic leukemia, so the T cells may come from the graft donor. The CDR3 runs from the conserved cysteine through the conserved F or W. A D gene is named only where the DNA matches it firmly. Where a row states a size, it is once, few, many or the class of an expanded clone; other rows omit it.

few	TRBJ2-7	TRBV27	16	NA	CASSPEGSRVTYEQYF	TGTGCCAGCAGTCCTGAGGGGAGTCGGGTGACCTACGAGCAGTACTTC
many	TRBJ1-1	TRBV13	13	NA	CASSLGRGPEAFF	TGTGCCAGCAGCTTAGGGCGGGGGCCTGAAGCTTTCTTT
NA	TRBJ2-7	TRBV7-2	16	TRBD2	CASSPEGASGMYEQYF	TGTGCCAGCAGCCCCGAGGGGGCTAGCGGGATGTACGAACAGTACTTC
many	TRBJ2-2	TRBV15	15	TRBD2	CATSPGLARAGELFF	TGTGCCACCAGCCCTGGACTAGCGAGGGCCGGGGAGCTGTTTTTT
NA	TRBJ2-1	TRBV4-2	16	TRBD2	CASSQPGLARPHEQFF	TGTGCCAGCAGCCAGCCCGGACTAGCCCGTCCGCATGAGCAGTTCTTC
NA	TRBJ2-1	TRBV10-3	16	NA	CAISESEGLTWNEQFF	TGTGCCATCAGTGAGTCGGAGGGATTGACTTGGAATGAGCAGTTCTTC
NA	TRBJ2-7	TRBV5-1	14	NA	CASSLEMGPYEQYF	TGCGCCAGCAGCTTGGAGATGGGGCCGTACGAGCAGTACTTC
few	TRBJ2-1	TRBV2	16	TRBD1	CASSEWGQGSLNEQFF	TGTGCCAGCAGTGAATGGGGACAGGGTTCACTGAATGAGCAGTTCTTC
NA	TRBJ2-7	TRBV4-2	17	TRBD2	CASSQVTREERPYEQYF	TGTGCCAGCAGCCAAGTGACGCGGGAGGAACGTCCCTACGAGCAGTACTTC
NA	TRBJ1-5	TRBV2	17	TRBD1	CASSDPHDRGRNQPQHF	TGTGCCAGCAGTGACCCCCACGACAGGGGTCGCAATCAGCCCCAGCATTTT
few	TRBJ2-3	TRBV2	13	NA	CASSGPLADTQYF	TGTGCCAGCAGTGGCCCCCTAGCAGATACGCAGTATTTT
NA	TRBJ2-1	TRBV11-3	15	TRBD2	CASSSTGGPGYEQFF	TGTGCCAGCAGCTCTACGGGAGGGCCGGGTTATGAGCAGTTCTTC
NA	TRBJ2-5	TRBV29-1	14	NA	CSVERHLTGETQYF	TGCAGCGTTGAAAGACACCTTACGGGAGAGACCCAGTACTTC
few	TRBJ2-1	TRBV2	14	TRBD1	CASHRGLSYNEQFF	TGTGCCAGCCACAGGGGGCTTTCCTACAATGAGCAGTTCTTC
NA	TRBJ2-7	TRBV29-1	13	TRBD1	CSVTGTVTYEQYF	TGCAGCGTGACCGGGACAGTAACCTACGAGCAGTACTTC
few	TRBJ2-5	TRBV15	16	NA	CATSWLIWGSQETQYF	TGTGCCACCAGCTGGCTTATTTGGGGAAGCCAAGAGACCCAGTACTTC
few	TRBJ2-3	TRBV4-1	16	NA	CASSQAQRRQRDTQYF	TGCGCCAGCAGCCAAGCACAGAGACGCCAGCGGGATACGCAGTATTTT
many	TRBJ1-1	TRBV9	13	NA	CASSVTGNTEAFF	TGTGCCAGCAGCGTTACAGGGAACACTGAAGCTTTCTTT
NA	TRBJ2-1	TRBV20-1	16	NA	CSARDLAGSAYNEQFF	TGCAGTGCTAGAGATCTGGCGGGGTCAGCCTACAATGAGCAGTTCTTC
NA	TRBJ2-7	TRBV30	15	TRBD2	CAWRGVGLASYEQYF	TGTGCCTGGAGAGGGGTAGGACTAGCCTCCTACGAGCAGTACTTC
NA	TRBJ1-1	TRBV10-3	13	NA	CAISTPGNTEAFF	TGTGCCATCAGTACCCCCGGGAACACTGAAGCTTTCTTT
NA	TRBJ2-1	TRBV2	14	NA	CASSHGTSGNEQFF	TGTGCCAGCAGCCACGGGACTTCTGGGAATGAGCAGTTCTTC
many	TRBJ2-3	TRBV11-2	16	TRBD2	CASSYQTSGGTDTQYF	TGTGCCAGCAGCTACCAGACTAGCGGGGGCACAGATACGCAGTATTTT
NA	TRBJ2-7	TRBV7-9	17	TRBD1	CASSFTQTGTGPYEQYF	TGTGCCAGCAGCTTTACGCAGACCGGGACAGGCCCCTACGAGCAGTACTTC
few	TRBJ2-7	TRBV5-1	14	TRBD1	CASSPGQDSYEQYF	TGCGCCAGCAGCCCTGGACAGGACTCCTACGAGCAGTACTTC
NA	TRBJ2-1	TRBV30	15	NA	CAWRLGSLSYNEQFF	TGTGCCTGGAGGCTCGGCAGCCTCTCCTACAATGAGCAGTTCTTC
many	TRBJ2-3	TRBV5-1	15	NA	CASSLEAPSTDTQYF	TGCGCCAGCAGCTTGGAGGCACCAAGCACAGATACGCAGTATTTT
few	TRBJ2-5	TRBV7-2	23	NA	CASSLLLFGAHVFAHLYQETQYF	TGTGCCAGCAGCTTACTCCTTTTTGGGGCCCACGTTTTTGCGCACCTGTACCAAGAGACCCAGTACTTC
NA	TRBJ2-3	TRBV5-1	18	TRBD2	CASSLEMGLAGRTDTQYF	TGCGCCAGCAGCTTGGAGATGGGACTAGCGGGACGCACAGATACGCAGTATTTT
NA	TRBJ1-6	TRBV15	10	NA	CATGDSPLHF	TGTGCCACCGGGGATTCACCCCTCCACTTT
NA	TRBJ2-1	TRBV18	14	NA	CASSPRGSNNEQFF	TGTGCCAGCTCACCACGTGGCAGTAACAATGAGCAGTTCTTC
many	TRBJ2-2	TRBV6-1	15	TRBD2	CASSDEREGTGELFF	TGTGCCAGCAGTGACGAGCGGGAGGGCACCGGGGAGCTGTTTTTT
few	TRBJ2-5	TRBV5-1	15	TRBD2	CASSLELAAQETQYF	TGCGCCAGCAGCTTGGAACTAGCGGCTCAAGAGACCCAGTACTTC
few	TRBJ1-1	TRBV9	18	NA	CASSVSQATSGLNTEAFF	TGTGCCAGCAGCGTTTCCCAGGCGACGTCTGGCTTAAACACTGAAGCTTTCTTT
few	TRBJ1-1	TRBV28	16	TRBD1	CASIGWGQLMNTEAFF	TGTGCCAGCATCGGGTGGGGACAGCTAATGAACACTGAAGCTTTCTTT